Shown below are 24 T cell receptor beta chains from a single sample sequenced in a study of blood T cell repertoires in COVID-19. Data came from immunoSEQ multiplex PCR; TCRdb stores just in-frame clones and leaves some out. The data contain some 240,000 clones, 75% to 90% of them singletons. Sequencing input: PBMCs or T cells enriched from blood (not recorded which). These receptors were taken from a woman in her thirties or forties who had been exposed to COVID-19.

This chain uses TRBV27 with TRBJ1-1; D may be TRBD1 (6 bases). CDR1 MNHEY and CDR2 SMNVEV come from the germline V gene (reference sequence). Trimming shortened V by 5 bases and J by 11 bases, and 21 bases separated the two germline ends. This CDR3 has 14 residues. The DNA for the CDR3 is TGTGCCAGCAGTCCGGCACAGGGTAATCGATTGGCTTTCTTT. This gives the protein CASSPAQGNRLAFF.

The chain combines TRBV6-2 or TRBV6-3 with TRBJ1-1; no firm D call. The CDR3 consists of 12 residues. Trimming removed 4 bases at V and 4 bases at J, with 7 bases between. The germline V gene encodes CDR1 MNHEY and CDR2 SVGEGT. The CDR3, as DNA: TGTGCCAGCAGTTCGGGTATCACTGAAGCTTTCTTT. This encodes CASSSGITEAFF.

This sequence joins TRBV20-1 and TRBJ2-7; no firm D call. The CDR3 spans 13 residues. CDR1 DFQATT and CDR2 SNEGSKA come from the germline V gene (reference sequence). V was clipped by 3 bases and J by 3 bases, with 12 bases between them. The CDR3 DNA reads TGCAGTGCTAGTATCCAGGATAACTACGAGCAGTACTTC. Encoded protein: CSASIQDNYEQYF.

This chain connects TRBV24-1 to TRBJ2-1; TRBD1 matches 8 bases. With 3 bases clipped from V and 3 bases from J, the junction kept 3 bases outside the gene matches. Germline V gene sequence: CDR1 KGHDR, CDR2 SFDVKD. The CDR3 totals 15 residues. The CDR3 DNA reads TGTGCCACCAGTGATCACAGGGGGGTCTACAATGAGCAGTTCTTC. Translating it yields CATSDHRGVYNEQFF.

This chain connects TRBV7-2 to TRBJ1-2; tentative D call: TRBD1 (6 bases). Germline loops: CDR1 SGHTA, CDR2 FQGNSA. Trimming stripped 1 base from V and 6 bases from J, with 12 bases between. The CDR3 is 14 residues long. The CDR3 DNA reads as TGTGCCAGCAGCTTAGACCAGGGGCTCGATGGCTACACCTTC. Translated, it gives CASSLDQGLDGYTF.

This clone was seen just once. The chain couples TRBV7-9 to TRBJ1-1, with TRBD1 matching 10 bases. This CDR3 region has 16 residues. Germline V CDR1 and CDR2: SEHNR, FQNEAQ (reference sequence). The ends lost 5 bases at V and 3 bases at J; junction bases unmatched: 9. CDR3 coding DNA: TGTGCCAGCAGCCGACCGGGACAGGGGATTGACACTGAAGCTTTCTTT. This sequence encodes CASSRPGQGIDTEAFF.

This chain joins TRBV6-5 and TRBJ1-6; no firm D call. The CDR3 loop spans 15 amino acids. Trimming pared 0 bases from V and 9 bases from J, leaving 12 bases between. Germline CDR1 is MNHEY and CDR2 is SVGAGI. The CDR3 spells CASSYSARGGSPLHF. The DNA of the CDR3 is TGTGCCAGCAGTTACTCCGCCCGGGGAGGTTCACCCCTCCACTTT.

This clone has just one count. This chain uses TRBV9 with TRBJ2-7; weak D call: TRBD2 (5 bases). From germline, CDR1 is SGDLS and CDR2 YYNGEE. The CDR3 is 14 amino acids. Trimming left V 4 bases short and J 7 bases short, with 18 bases between. This CDR3 reads CASSSRGLAWEQYV. For the CDR3, the DNA is TGTGCCAGCAGCTCCCGAGGCCTAGCTTGGGAGCAGTACGTC.

This chain uses TRBV6-1 with TRBJ1-1, with 7 bases identical to TRBD1. The CDR3 has 16 residues. Germline CDR1 is MNHNS and CDR2 is SASEGT. Losses at the gene ends were 6 bases for V and 1 base for J; bases not matched to a gene: 11. CDR3 DNA: TGTGCCAGCAGAGAACCACAGGGGTTGCGGAACACTGAAGCTTTCTTT. This translates into CASREPQGLRNTEAFF.

The chain combines TRBV25-1 with TRBJ2-5; tentative D call: TRBD1 (7 bases). CDR3 length: 13 residues. Germline values: CDR1 MGHDK, CDR2 SYGVNS. Trimming removed 8 bases from V and 1 base from J, with 11 bases in between. The CDR3 nucleotides are TGTGCCAGCCAGCAGGGGGGCCAAGAGACCCAGTACTTC. Translated, it gives CASQQGGQETQYF.

The chain links TRBV7-9 to TRBJ1-2; D is uncertain. CDR1 is SEHNR and CDR2 is FQNEAQ in the germline V gene (reference sequence). This CDR3 spans 12 amino acids. Trimming took off 0 bases at V and 7 bases at J, with 6 bases between the two ends. The CDR3 sequence: CASSLAGVGYTF. CDR3 bases: TGTGCCAGCAGCTTAGCCGGGGTTGGCTACACCTTC.

J is TRBJ2-3 and V is TRBV11-2; TRBD2 matches 7 bases. The CDR3 is 15 amino acids. The V segment lost 0 bases and the J segment 5 bases; nucleotides outside the gene matches: 5. Per germline, CDR1 SGHAT and CDR2 FQNNGV. The DNA of the CDR3 is TGTGCCAGCAGCTTAGATGGGGTAGCGGGAGATACGCAGTATTTT. Translated, it gives CASSLDGVAGDTQYF.

The chain carries TRBV25-1 and TRBJ1-4; D not resolved. The CDR3 length is 14 residues. Germline values: CDR1 MGHDK, CDR2 SYGVNS. V shed 4 bases and J shed 7 bases, with 13 bases lying between them. The CDR3 nucleotides read TGTGCCAGCAGTGTGGCAGGAAGCGGTGAAAAACTGTTTTTT. This sequence encodes CASSVAGSGEKLFF.

V is TRBV28 and J is TRBJ1-3; the match to TRBD1 covers 11 bases. The CDR3 spans 16 residues. Trimming removed 4 bases from V and 2 bases from J; junction bases left unmatched: 4. The germline CDR1 and CDR2 sequences are MDHEN and SYDVKM. The CDR3 here is CASSSGTGGTGNTIYF. The CDR3 nucleotides are TGTGCCAGCAGTTCCGGGACAGGGGGGACTGGAAACACCATATATTTT.

This clone was observed a few times. This sequence joins TRBV2 and TRBJ1-5; TRBD1 aligns across 9 bases. The CDR3 runs to 18 residues. From germline, CDR1 is SNHLY and CDR2 FYNNEI. With V trimmed by 3 bases and J by 3 bases, 12 bases remained unmatched. The CDR3 DNA sequence: TGTGCCAGCAGTGACTACAATTGGGGACAGGGTGACAATCAGCCCCAGCATTTT. This encodes CASSDYNWGQGDNQPQHF.

The chain employs TRBV3-1 (or the pseudogene TRBV3-2) and TRBJ1-2, with 8 bases aligning to TRBD1. Trimming cost V 2 bases and J 4 bases; bases outside gene matches: 3. The CDR3 has 14 amino acids. Germline CDR1 reads LGHDT; CDR2 reads YNNKEL (reference sequence). The CDR3 spells CASSQSGGVYGYTF. Here the CDR3 DNA reads TGTGCCAGCAGCCAATCAGGGGGCGTCTATGGCTACACCTTC.

The chain combines TRBV6-5 with TRBJ1-1, with a possible D match to TRBD1 (5 bases). V dropped 0 bases and J dropped 1 base, with 12 bases sitting between them. Germline CDR1 and CDR2: MNHEY and SVGAGI. This CDR3 is 16 amino acids long. The CDR3 is CASSYSMFRANTEAFF. CDR3 sequence (DNA): TGTGCCAGCAGTTACTCGATGTTCAGGGCGAACACTGAAGCTTTCTTT.

This clone was recorded only once. The chain carries TRBV4-1 and TRBJ1-2; D is perhaps TRBD1 (5 bases). Trimming cost V 1 base and J 4 bases, with 22 bases left between them. The germline V gene has CDR1 MGHRA and CDR2 YSYEKL. This CDR3 contains 18 residues. The CDR3 DNA reads as TGCGCCAGCAGCCAAGCGATCGCTTTGCCCAGGGTTGTCTATGGCTACACCTTC. The encoded protein is CASSQAIALPRVVYGYTF.

This sequence joins TRBV7-7 and TRBJ2-7, with D possibly TRBD2 on 5 matching bases. The CDR3 has 17 residues. From germline, CDR1 is SSHAT and CDR2 FNYEAQ (reference sequence). The CDR3 spells CARKARKDWESSYEQYV. The CDR3 DNA follows: TGTGCTAGGAAAGCTCGTAAGGATTGGGAGAGCTCCTACGAGCAGTACGTC.

The V call is TRBV5-1, the J call TRBJ1-2; 7 positions agree with TRBD1. The CDR3 has 14 residues. The V gene's germline CDR1 is SGHRS and CDR2 YFSETQ. Unmatched junction bases numbered 6, after V lost 4 bases and J lost 3 bases. CDR3 DNA: TGCGCCAGCAGCGATACAGGGGTTTACTATGGCTACACCTTC. Translated: CASSDTGVYYGYTF.

This clone has a handful of counts. The chain has TRBV30 and TRBJ2-7; D is perhaps TRBD1 (6 bases). V lost 2 bases and J 9 bases, leaving 17 bases between the germline ends. Germline CDR1 and CDR2: GTSNPN and SVGIG (reference sequence). The CDR3 extends over 13 amino acids. CDR3 residues: CAWSWDVQGRQYF. CDR3 DNA sequence: TGTGCCTGGAGTTGGGATGTACAGGGTAGGCAGTACTTC.

This chain joins TRBV7-9 and TRBJ1-4; the D is unclear. The germline gives CDR1 SEHNR, CDR2 FQNEAQ (reference sequence). This CDR3 spans 13 amino acids. The CDR3 sequence: CASGRLIGEKLFF. Here the CDR3 DNA reads TGTGCAAGTGGGAGGCTTATCGGTGAAAAACTGTTTTTT.

The gene calls are TRBV4-1 and TRBJ1-5; D is uncertain. The CDR3 spans 14 residues. V was shortened by 3 bases and J by 3 bases, with 9 bases between the two germline ends. Germline V gene sequence: CDR1 MGHRA, CDR2 YSYEKL. The CDR3 here is CASSHSQVNQPQHF. The CDR3 DNA follows: TGCGCCAGCAGCCATTCCCAGGTCAATCAGCCCCAGCATTTT.

This chain joins TRBV7-9 and TRBJ1-2, with unresolved D. The CDR3 sequence is 15 residues long. V lost 5 bases and J lost 0, with 13 bases in between. Germline CDR1 is SEHNR and CDR2 is FQNEAQ (reference sequence). This chain's CDR3 is CASSHFAGPNYGYTF. The CDR3 coding sequence is TGTGCCAGCAGCCACTTCGCGGGCCCTAACTATGGCTACACCTTC.